The 3 T cell receptor beta chains presented below share a single source sample, sequenced in a study of shared clonotypes between healthy human individuals. Profiled with immunoSEQ multiplex PCR; TCRdb holds only in-frame clones, not every one. The table includes about 1.5 million clones, 95% to 99% detected once. Sequencing was done on a sample of naive CD4+ T cells sorted from blood. The sample's subset: CD45RA+ positively selected. Receptor source: a young man in good health.

The chain links TRBV5-1 to TRBJ2-7, with a possible D match to TRBD1 (6 bases). Trimming pared 2 bases from V and 5 bases from J, leaving 8 bases between. The CDR3 spans 12 residues. Germline lookup yields CDR1 SGHRS and CDR2 YFSETQ. The CDR3 region has the DNA TGCGCCAGCAGCTTACAGGGCGACGAGCAGTACTTC. It codes for CASSLQGDEQYF.

This sequence joins TRBV15 and TRBJ2-1; possibly TRBD1 for D (6 bases). The CDR3 contains 18 residues. The germline CDR1 and CDR2 sequences are LNHNV and YYDKDF (reference sequence). The V and J ends lost 0 bases and 6 bases respectively, with 21 bases between them. The CDR3 DNA follows: TGTGCCACCAGCAGAGATCCCGGGGTCCAGGGGCCCGGCAATGAGCAGTTCTTC. Translating gives CATSRDPGVQGPGNEQFF.

The chain employs TRBV5-4 and TRBJ2-3; no clear D. The CDR3 totals 13 residues. CDR1 is SGHNT, CDR2 YYREEE, per germline (reference sequence). Deletions cut 0 bases from V and 4 bases from J, with 6 bases between. Written as DNA, the CDR3 is TGTGCCAGCAGCTTGGTGCTAGCAGATACGCAGTATTTT. Translating it yields CASSLVLADTQYF.